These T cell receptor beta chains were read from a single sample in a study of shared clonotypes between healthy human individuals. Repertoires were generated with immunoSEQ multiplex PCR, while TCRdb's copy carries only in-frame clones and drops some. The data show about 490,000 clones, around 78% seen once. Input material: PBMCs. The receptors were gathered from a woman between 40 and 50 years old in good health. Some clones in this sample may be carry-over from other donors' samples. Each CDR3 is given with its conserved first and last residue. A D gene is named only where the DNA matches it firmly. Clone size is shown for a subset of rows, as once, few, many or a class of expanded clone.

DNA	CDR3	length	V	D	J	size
TGCGCCAGCCGGACTAGCAGGGCCAAAAACATTCAGTACTTC	CASRTSRAKNIQYF	14	TRBV10-2	TRBD2	TRBJ2-4	many
TGTGCCAGCAGCGTAGGGGGGGTAACGGACACTGAAGCTTTCTTT	CASSVGGVTDTEAFF	15	TRBV9	.	TRBJ1-1	once
TGTGCCAGCAGCTTAACAGGGTCGAGCTCCTACAATGAGCAGTTCTTC	CASSLTGSSSYNEQFF	16	TRBV5-6	.	TRBJ2-1	.
TGTGCCAGCAGCCTAAAGTGGGGCGGGGAGCTGTTTTTT	CASSLKWGGELFF	13	TRBV7-3	.	TRBJ2-2	many
TGCGCCAGCAGCCTAGGGGGCGTCTCCGGGGAGCTGTTTTTT	CASSLGGVSGELFF	14	TRBV5-1	TRBD1	TRBJ2-2	.
TGTGCCATCAGTCAACTAGCGGGGTCCACCGGGGAGCTGTTTTTT	CAISQLAGSTGELFF	15	TRBV10-3	TRBD2	TRBJ2-2	once
TGTGCCAGCAGCCCCCGTCCCTCCGAGGGGAGCGAGCAGTTCTTC	CASSPRPSEGSEQFF	15	TRBV11-3	.	TRBJ2-1	.
TGTGCCAGCACGCCCAGCGGGCCCTACAATGAGCAGTTCTTC	CASTPSGPYNEQFF	14	TRBV6-1	.	TRBJ2-1	.
TGCGCCAGCAGCTTGGCCCAGTTTGATGAGCAGTTCTTC	CASSLAQFDEQFF	13	TRBV5-1	.	TRBJ2-1	.
TGTGCCAGCAGGCCCGGGACTCCTTACAATGAGCAGTTCTTC	CASRPGTPYNEQFF	14	TRBV11-2	.	TRBJ2-1	many
TGTGCCACCAGCACTAGCGCCCCCCGGGAGCAGTACTTC	CATSTSAPREQYF	13	TRBV15	.	TRBJ2-7	.
TGTGCCAGCAGCTTGCCATCACCCCCGTACAATGAGCAGTTCTTC	CASSLPSPPYNEQFF	15	TRBV5-8	.	TRBJ2-1	.
TGTGCCAGCAGTTACCAGACTACAACTAATGAAAAACTGTTTTTT	CASSYQTTTNEKLFF	15	TRBV6-5	.	TRBJ1-4	.
TGTGCCAGCAGTACCCAAACAGGGGTAGGAAACATTCAGTACTTC	CASSTQTGVGNIQYF	15	TRBV27	TRBD1	TRBJ2-4	.
TGTGCCAGCAGTCCCCAGACAGGGGGCAATCAGCCCCAGCATTTT	CASSPQTGGNQPQHF	15	TRBV6-1	TRBD1	TRBJ1-5	many
TGCGCCAGCAGCTTGGGCCGACCCGCCCCGCGACACAATGAGCAGTTCTTC	CASSLGRPAPRHNEQFF	17	TRBV5-1	.	TRBJ2-1	once
TGTGCCAGCAGCCCCACAGGAGTAGACGGGGAGACCCAGTACTTC	CASSPTGVDGETQYF	15	TRBV7-9	.	TRBJ2-5	.
TGTGCCAGCAGCGTTGGCACGGGAGTTGGAGAGACCCAGTACTTC	CASSVGTGVGETQYF	15	TRBV9	.	TRBJ2-5	once
TGTGCCAGCACCCAGGGCGCGGGTGACGAGCAGTACTTC	CASTQGAGDEQYF	13	TRBV9	.	TRBJ2-7	.
TGCGCCAGCAGCTCATTGAGTGGGAGTTCGGGAGATACGCAGTATTTT	CASSSLSGSSGDTQYF	16	TRBV5-1	.	TRBJ2-3	.
TGTGCCAGCAGCTCGACAGGGGGCAGGGGCTACGAGCAGTACTTC	CASSSTGGRGYEQYF	15	TRBV7-2	TRBD1	TRBJ2-7	.
TGTGCCAGCAGCTTCGGGGGAAGGAATGAAAAACTGTTTTTT	CASSFGGRNEKLFF	14	TRBV5-4	.	TRBJ1-4	once
TGTGCCAGCAGCTTGAACCGGGAGACCCAGTACTTC	CASSLNRETQYF	12	TRBV11-2	.	TRBJ2-5	.
TGTGCCAGCAGCTTGAGGCGGCAGGGCACGTATGGCTACACCTTC	CASSLRRQGTYGYTF	15	TRBV5-4	.	TRBJ1-2	.
TGTGCCAGCAGTTACGCCGGGACAGCCTATGGCTACACCTTC	CASSYAGTAYGYTF	14	TRBV6-5	TRBD1	TRBJ1-2	.
TGTGCCAGCAGCTTGGTTTTGGGAAAACTGTTTTTT	CASSLVLGKLFF	12	TRBV5-6	.	TRBJ1-4	.
TGTGCCAGCAGCCGAAACCCAGGTGGGATGAACACTGAAGCTTTCTTT	CASSRNPGGMNTEAFF	16	TRBV4-2	.	TRBJ1-1	.
TGTGCCAGCAGCTTGGGAGCTGTGGACAATGAGCAGTTCTTC	CASSLGAVDNEQFF	14	TRBV11-1	.	TRBJ2-1	.
TGTGCCAGCAGTTTCCAGGGGGTGGAGACCCAGTACTTC	CASSFQGVETQYF	13	TRBV28	TRBD1	TRBJ2-5	.
TGTGCCAGCAGCGTAGGGGCAGGGCCCTACGAGCAGTACTTC	CASSVGAGPYEQYF	14	TRBV9	.	TRBJ2-7	.
TGTGCCAGCAGCCCCGACGGATCGGCGAGCACAGATACGCAGTATTTT	CASSPDGSASTDTQYF	16	TRBV9	.	TRBJ2-3	.
TGTGCCAGCAGCTCCCGCCCAGGGGCCAACGTCCTGACTTTC	CASSSRPGANVLTF	14	TRBV7-3	.	TRBJ2-6	.
TGTGCCAGTAGTATAGGGGGCGGGCAGCGGAACTATGGCTACACCTTC	CASSIGGGQRNYGYTF	16	TRBV19	.	TRBJ1-2	.
TGTGCCAGCAGTTTATACGGGGGGTCGAACACCGGGGAGCTGTTTTTT	CASSLYGGSNTGELFF	16	TRBV27	TRBD2	TRBJ2-2	.
TGTGCCAGCAGCTCACATACAGAATCCTACGAGCAGTACTTC	CASSSHTESYEQYF	14	TRBV11-2	.	TRBJ2-7	.
TGTGCCAGCAGTCCGGGACAGGCCTACAATGAGCAGTTCTTC	CASSPGQAYNEQFF	14	TRBV7-9	TRBD1	TRBJ2-1	.
TGTGCCAGCAGCTCTACGACTAACCGGGTCTACAATGAGCAGTTCTTC	CASSSTTNRVYNEQFF	16	TRBV4-2	.	TRBJ2-1	.
TGTGCCTGGAGTGACCGGGACAGGGATGGCTACACCTTC	CAWSDRDRDGYTF	13	TRBV30	TRBD1	TRBJ1-2	.
TGCGCCAGCAGCAAGACTGGGGTACAGTATGAGCAGTACTTC	CASSKTGVQYEQYF	14	TRBV5-1	.	TRBJ2-5	.
TGTGCCAGCAGTTTGTGGAACTCCTACAATGAGCAGTTCTTC	CASSLWNSYNEQFF	14	TRBV28	.	TRBJ2-1	.
TGTGCCAGCAGCCCCAGGGACTGGAACTACGAGCAGTACTTC	CASSPRDWNYEQYF	14	TRBV9	.	TRBJ2-7	.
TGTGCCAGCTCAATCGGACAAAACACCGGGGAGCTGTTTTTT	CASSIGQNTGELFF	14	TRBV18	.	TRBJ2-2	once
TGTGCCAGCAGCCCGGGACCAACGAACACTGAAGCTTTCTTT	CASSPGPTNTEAFF	14	TRBV11-2	.	TRBJ1-1	once
TGCAGCGTTGCCGAGGGTCCCTACGAGCAGTACTTC	CSVAEGPYEQYF	12	TRBV29-1	.	TRBJ2-7	few
TGTGCCAGCAGCCAGACAGGGTCGGGGCAGCAGTTCTTC	CASSQTGSGQQFF	13	TRBV7-9	TRBD1	TRBJ2-1	.
TGTGCCACTTGCGGGAGGGACGTGGAGGTCACTGAAGCTTTCTTT	CATCGRDVEVTEAFF	15	TRBV19	.	TRBJ1-1	.
TGTGCCAGCAGCTTAACGTCTAGCGGGAGTGGCTCAGATACGCAGTATTTT	CASSLTSSGSGSDTQYF	17	TRBV7-3	TRBD2	TRBJ2-3	once
TGCAGCGTTGAAGGTTTGGGCGGGGAGCTGTTTTTT	CSVEGLGGELFF	12	TRBV29-1	.	TRBJ2-2	few